A single T cell receptor (beta chain) is shown here with its context. Its antigen is undetermined. CDR1 MDHEN and CDR2 SYDVKM come from the germline V gene. The CDR3 covers 12 residues. The V gene lost 4 bases and the J gene lost 8 bases, with 11 bases spanning the gap. The entry originates in a study of cytomegalovirus exposure and HLA in healthy donors. Turning to the study itself: Roughly 170 million T cells yielded 117 million unique TCR beta sequences in earlier analysis. From donors who were HLA-typed, an early data release held 80 million to 95 million unique TCRs. Study-level findings and limits: A later analysis linked a missense variant in DCLRE1C to the trimming of TCR beta V and J genes.

A multiplex PCR was run with 60 Vbeta primers and 13 Jbeta primers. Here immunoSEQ multiplex PCR was the method, and the copy in TCRdb shows in-frame clones only, minus some. The profile shows about 250,000 clones, around two thirds of them singletons. This TCR was sampled from a female donor in good health and CMV-seronegative. The rearrangement joins TRBV28 to TRBJ1-2; D is unclear. Sequenced: PBMCs. The CDR3 loop is CASSSRLLGYTF. CDR3 DNA: TGTGCCAGCAGTTCCAGGCTCTTGGGCTACACCTTC.